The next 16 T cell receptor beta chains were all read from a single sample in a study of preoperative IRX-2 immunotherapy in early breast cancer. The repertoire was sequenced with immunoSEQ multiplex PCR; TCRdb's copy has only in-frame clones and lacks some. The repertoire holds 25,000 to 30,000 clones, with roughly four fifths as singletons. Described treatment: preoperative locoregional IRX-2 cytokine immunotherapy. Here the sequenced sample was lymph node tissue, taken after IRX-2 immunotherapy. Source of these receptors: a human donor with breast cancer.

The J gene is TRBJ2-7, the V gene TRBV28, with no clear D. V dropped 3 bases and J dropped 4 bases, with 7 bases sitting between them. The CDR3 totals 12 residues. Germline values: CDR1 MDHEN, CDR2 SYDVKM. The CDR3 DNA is TGTGCCAGCAGTTTCCTTGGTTACGAGCAGTACTTC. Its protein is CASSFLGYEQYF.

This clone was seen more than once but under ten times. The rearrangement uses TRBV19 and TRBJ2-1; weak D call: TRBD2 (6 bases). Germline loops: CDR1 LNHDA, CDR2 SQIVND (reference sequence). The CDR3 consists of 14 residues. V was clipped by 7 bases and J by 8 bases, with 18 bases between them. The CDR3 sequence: CASTTGREIYEQFF. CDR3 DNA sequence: TGTGCCAGTACCACCGGCCGGGAGATCTATGAGCAGTTCTTC.

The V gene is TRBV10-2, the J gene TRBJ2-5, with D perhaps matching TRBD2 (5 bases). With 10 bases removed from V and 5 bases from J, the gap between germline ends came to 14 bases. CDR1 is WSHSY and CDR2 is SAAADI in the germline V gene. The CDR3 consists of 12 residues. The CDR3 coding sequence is TGCGCCACCATACGGACTGGCGAGACCCAGTACTTC. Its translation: CATIRTGETQYF.

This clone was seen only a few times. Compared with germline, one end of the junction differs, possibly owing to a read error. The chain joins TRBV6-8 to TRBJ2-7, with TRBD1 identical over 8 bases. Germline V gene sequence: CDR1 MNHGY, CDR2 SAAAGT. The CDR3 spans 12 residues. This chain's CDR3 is CASVRVGAGGHF. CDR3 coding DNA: TGTGCCAGCGTTCGAGTTGGGGCAGGGGGCCACTTC.

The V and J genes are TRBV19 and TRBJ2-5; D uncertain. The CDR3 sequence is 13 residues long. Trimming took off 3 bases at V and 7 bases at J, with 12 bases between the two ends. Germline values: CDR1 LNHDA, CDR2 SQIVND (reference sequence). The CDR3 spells CASSINEAVTQYF. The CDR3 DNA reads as TGTGCCAGTAGTATCAATGAGGCGGTGACCCAGTACTTC. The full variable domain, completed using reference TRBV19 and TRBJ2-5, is DGGITQSPKYLFRKEGQNVTLSCEQNLNHDAMYWYRQDPGQGLRLIYYSQIVNDFQKGDIAEGYSVSREKKESFPLTVTSAQKNPTAFYLCASSINEAVTQYFGPGTRLLVL.

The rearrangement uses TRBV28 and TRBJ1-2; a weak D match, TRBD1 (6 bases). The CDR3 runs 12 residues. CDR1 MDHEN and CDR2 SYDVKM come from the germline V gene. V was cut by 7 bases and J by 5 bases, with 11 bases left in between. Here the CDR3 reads CASKGGGYGYTF. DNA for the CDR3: TGTGCCAGCAAAGGAGGGGGTTATGGCTACACCTTC.

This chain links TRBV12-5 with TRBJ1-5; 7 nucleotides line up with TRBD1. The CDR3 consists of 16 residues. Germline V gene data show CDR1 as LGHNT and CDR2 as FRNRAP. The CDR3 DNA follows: TGTGCCAGCAAAAGCCGAGGGGGCGAGGGCAATCAGCCCCAGCATTTT. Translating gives CASKSRGGEGNQPQHF.

The CDR3 coding sequence is TGTGCCAGCAGGGAAGGCAGGTCGACGGCTGAAGCTTTCTTT. Translation: CASREGRSTAEAFF. The V gene is TRBV11-3, the J gene TRBJ1-1, with D unclear. V shed 6 bases and J shed 6 bases, with 17 bases lying between them. The CDR3 totals 14 residues. From germline, CDR1 is SGHNT and CDR2 YENEEA.

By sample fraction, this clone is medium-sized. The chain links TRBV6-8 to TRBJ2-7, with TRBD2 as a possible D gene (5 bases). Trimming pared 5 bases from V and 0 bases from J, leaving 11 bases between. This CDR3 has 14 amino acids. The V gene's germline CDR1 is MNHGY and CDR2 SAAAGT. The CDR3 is CASSRGYDSYEQYF. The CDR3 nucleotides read TGTGCCAGCAGTCGAGGGTACGACTCCTACGAGCAGTACTTC.

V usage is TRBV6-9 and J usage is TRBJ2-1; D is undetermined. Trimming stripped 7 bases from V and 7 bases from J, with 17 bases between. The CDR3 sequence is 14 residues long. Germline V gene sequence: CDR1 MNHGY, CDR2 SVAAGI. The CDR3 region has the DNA TGTGCCAGCAAAGTCCCCGGCAGTAAAAATGAGCAGTTCTTC. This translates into CASKVPGSKNEQFF.

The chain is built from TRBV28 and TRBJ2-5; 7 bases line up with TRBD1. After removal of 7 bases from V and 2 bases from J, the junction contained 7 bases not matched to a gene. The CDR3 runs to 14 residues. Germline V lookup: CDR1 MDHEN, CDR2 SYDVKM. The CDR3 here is CASTPWGQQETQYF. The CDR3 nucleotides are TGTGCCAGCACCCCCTGGGGACAGCAAGAGACCCAGTACTTC.

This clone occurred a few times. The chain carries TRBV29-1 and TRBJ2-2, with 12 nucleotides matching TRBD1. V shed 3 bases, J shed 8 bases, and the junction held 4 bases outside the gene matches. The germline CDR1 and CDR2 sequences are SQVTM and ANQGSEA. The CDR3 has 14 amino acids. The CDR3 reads CSVEGTGGKGELFF. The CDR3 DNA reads TGCAGCGTTGAGGGGACAGGGGGCAAAGGGGAGCTGTTTTTT.

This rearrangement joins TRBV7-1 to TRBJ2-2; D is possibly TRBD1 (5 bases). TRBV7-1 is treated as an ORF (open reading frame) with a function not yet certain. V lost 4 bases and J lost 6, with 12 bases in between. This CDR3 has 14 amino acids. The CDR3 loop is CASSWLQVSGELFF. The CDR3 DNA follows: TGTGCCAGCAGCTGGTTACAGGTTTCCGGGGAGCTGTTTTTT.

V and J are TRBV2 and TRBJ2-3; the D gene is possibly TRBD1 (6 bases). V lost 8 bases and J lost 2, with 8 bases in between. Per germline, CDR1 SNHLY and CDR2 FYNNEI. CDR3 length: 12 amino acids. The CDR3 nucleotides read TGTGCCAGCGCAGGGGTCACAGATACGCAGTATTTT. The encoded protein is CASAGVTDTQYF.

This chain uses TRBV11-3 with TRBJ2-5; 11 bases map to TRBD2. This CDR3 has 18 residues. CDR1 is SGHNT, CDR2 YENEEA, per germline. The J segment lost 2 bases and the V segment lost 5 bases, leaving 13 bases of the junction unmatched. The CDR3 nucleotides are TGTGCCAGCAGCCCACAGCCCCAGAGACTAGCGGGGCAAGAGACCCAGTACTTC. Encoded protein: CASSPQPQRLAGQETQYF.

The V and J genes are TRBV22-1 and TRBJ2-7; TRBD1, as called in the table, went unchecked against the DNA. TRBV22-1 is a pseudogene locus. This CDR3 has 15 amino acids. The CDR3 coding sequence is TGTGCCAGCAGTCGGACAGGGGGTGGCTCCTACGAGCAGTACTTC. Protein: CASSRTGGGSYEQYF.